This is a list of T cell receptor beta chains from one sample in a study of blood T cell repertoires in COVID-19. Sequencing used immunoSEQ multiplex PCR; TCRdb keeps in-frame clones, though not all of them. This table has a few hundred thousand clones, more than 65% appearing once. The sequencing input was peripheral blood. These receptors were taken from a man between 45 and 60 years old with active or convalescent COVID-19. Both conserved end residues are part of each CDR3. The order of the fields is D gene, V gene, clone size, J gene, CDR3 protein, CDR3 DNA. D genes are given only for firm matches. Rows give clone size only sometimes, using once, few, many, or a class for an expanded clone.

TRBD1	TRBV28	.	TRBJ1-2	CASSHRDRDSDGYTF	TGTGCCAGCAGCCACCGGGACAGGGATTCGGATGGCTACACCTTC
TRBD1	TRBV15	.	TRBJ1-1	CATQQTGALTEAFF	TGTGCCACCCAACAGACAGGGGCATTAACTGAAGCTTTCTTT
.	TRBV2	.	TRBJ2-5	CASSGAGETQYF	TGTGCCAGCAGCGGGGCGGGGGAGACCCAGTACTTC
.	TRBV4-1	.	TRBJ2-1	CASSQLANPYNEQFF	TGCGCCAGCAGCCAACTAGCCAACCCCTACAATGAGCAGTTCTTC
.	TRBV19	once	TRBJ2-2	CASSEDNPGELFF	TGTGCCAGTAGTGAGGACAACCCCGGGGAGCTGTTTTTT
.	TRBV6-6	few	TRBJ1-3	CASSSQGYGNTIYF	TGTGCCAGCAGTTCACAGGGTTATGGAAACACCATATATTTT
.	TRBV9	.	TRBJ2-7	CASSRDISYEQYF	TGTGCCAGCAGCCGCGACATCTCCTACGAGCAGTACTTC
TRBD2	TRBV9	.	TRBJ2-1	CASSVDGLAGSEQFF	TGTGCCAGCAGCGTAGATGGACTAGCGGGTTCTGAGCAGTTCTTC
TRBD1	TRBV9	.	TRBJ2-2	CASRQGVNTGELFF	TGTGCCAGCCGGCAGGGGGTGAACACCGGGGAGCTGTTTTTT
.	TRBV19	.	TRBJ1-1	CASSPSTGVGAFF	TGTGCCAGTAGTCCCTCGACGGGGGTAGGAGCTTTCTTT
TRBD1	TRBV28	once	TRBJ2-2	CASSFGQGILTGELFF	TGTGCCAGCAGTTTTGGACAGGGTATTCTGACCGGGGAGCTGTTTTTT
TRBD1	TRBV10-3	.	TRBJ1-2	CAISGQAGGYTF	TGTGCCATCAGCGGACAGGCTGGTGGCTACACCTTC
TRBD1	TRBV7-2	.	TRBJ1-2	CASSRATPTGAYGYTF	TGTGCCAGCAGCAGAGCAACACCAACAGGGGCCTATGGCTACACCTTC
TRBD2	TRBV14	.	TRBJ2-2	CASSQRASGGNTGELFF	TGTGCCAGCAGCCAAAGGGCTAGCGGGGGCAACACCGGGGAGCTGTTTTTT
.	TRBV19	.	TRBJ2-1	CASSIRGAYNEQFF	TGTGCCAGTAGTATACGGGGAGCCTACAATGAGCAGTTCTTC
TRBD1	TRBV7-6	.	TRBJ2-2	CASSLFRGQKNTGELFF	TGTGCCAGCAGCTTATTTAGGGGACAGAAGAACACCGGGGAGCTGTTTTTT